One sample yielded the 9 T cell receptor beta chains listed below, sequenced in a study of control samples from healthy donors and cancer patients. Generated by immunoSEQ multiplex PCR, the TCRdb table keeps only in-frame clones and is missing some. The repertoire holds 150,000 or so clones, around 90% seen once, with 1.5% to 2% in the top ten. The sample comprised blood. All receptors come from a man younger than 35 in good health.

CDR3 amino acids: CASSPGTVFEKLFF. As DNA, the CDR3 is TGTGCCAGTAGCCCCGGGACAGTGTTTGAAAAACTGTTTTTT. The chain has TRBV19 and TRBJ1-4; 7 nucleotides line up with TRBD1. The ends lost 6 bases at V and 7 bases at J; junction bases unmatched: 8. This CDR3 is built from 14 residues. Germline V gene lookup returns CDR1 LNHDA and CDR2 SQIVND (reference sequence).

For this clone: A read error may produce the germline difference seen at one junction end. The gene calls are TRBV5-4 and TRBJ2-2; TRBD2 is a possible D gene (7 bases). From germline, CDR1 is SGHNT and CDR2 YYREEE (reference sequence). The CDR3 length is 15 residues. The CDR3 DNA follows: TGTGCCAGCAGCGTCTCTAGCGGCCTAGGGGGGGCGCTGTTTTTT. It translates to CASSVSSGLGGALFF.

The V gene is TRBV5-4, the J gene TRBJ2-5; 9 positions match TRBD2. The CDR3 consists of 16 residues. With V trimmed by 0 bases and J by 6 bases, 9 bases remained unmatched. Germline CDR1 reads SGHNT; CDR2 reads YYREEE (reference sequence). In DNA form, the CDR3 reads TGTGCCAGCAGCTTGGGACTAGCGGCCCCAGGAAAGACCCAGTACTTC. Its translation is CASSLGLAAPGKTQYF.

This rearrangement joins TRBV12-3 or TRBV12-4 to TRBJ2-7; 8 bases agree with TRBD1. The CDR3 totals 13 residues. Trimming took 10 bases from V and 6 from J; bases not matched to a gene: 11. The CDR3 DNA reads as TGTGCCACTGGACAGGGACGGGAAACCGAGCAGTACTTC. It yields the protein CATGQGRETEQYF.

This clone occurred once. The gene calls are TRBV6-5 and TRBJ1-1, with TRBD1 matching over 9 bases. The CDR3 is made up of 15 amino acids. Germline V lookup: CDR1 MNHEY, CDR2 SVGAGI. V lost 4 bases, J lost 0 bases, and 3 bases stayed unmatched. The CDR3 reads CASSFGQGLNTEAFF. The CDR3 coding sequence is TGTGCCAGCAGTTTTGGACAGGGGCTGAACACTGAAGCTTTCTTT.

Concerning this clone: The same CDR3 also results from other DNA sequences found in this sample. This chain links TRBV12-3 or TRBV12-4 with TRBJ1-2, with TRBD1 matching over 8 bases. Trimming at V came to 2 bases and at J to 8 bases, leaving 4 bases not matched to a gene. This CDR3 is built from 13 residues. The chain's CDR3 is CASSLTGGYGYTF. The CDR3 DNA follows: TGTGCCAGCAGTTTAACAGGGGGATACGGCTACACCTTC.

The J gene is TRBJ1-1, the V gene TRBV4-2; D remains unclear. The CDR3 extends over 14 amino acids. Trimming pared 0 bases from V and 2 bases from J, leaving 7 bases between. In germline, CDR1 is LGHNA, CDR2 YNFKEQ. The CDR3 nucleotides are TGTGCCAGCAGCCAAGATACACAAAACACTGAAGCTTTCTTT. This translates into CASSQDTQNTEAFF.

The chain has TRBV4-2 and TRBJ1-3; 8 bases are a match to TRBD1. The CDR3 has 17 residues. Germline V gives CDR1 LGHNA, CDR2 YNFKEQ. V trimming: 1 base; J trimming: 2 bases; junction bases outside the gene matches: 7. CDR3 residues: CASSQVAPGGTGNTIYF. The CDR3 DNA reads as TGTGCCAGCAGCCAAGTGGCGCCAGGGGGCACTGGAAACACCATATATTTT.

The chain carries TRBV10-3 and TRBJ2-7; TRBD2 matches at 8 bases. Germline lookup yields CDR1 ENHRY and CDR2 SYGVKD. The CDR3 has 15 amino acids. The V and J ends lost 3 bases and 5 bases, in that order; junction bases with no gene match: 9. The CDR3 DNA follows: TGTGCCATCAGTGATGACGGGGGGGCTATCGACGAGCAGTACTTC. It yields the protein CAISDDGGAIDEQYF.